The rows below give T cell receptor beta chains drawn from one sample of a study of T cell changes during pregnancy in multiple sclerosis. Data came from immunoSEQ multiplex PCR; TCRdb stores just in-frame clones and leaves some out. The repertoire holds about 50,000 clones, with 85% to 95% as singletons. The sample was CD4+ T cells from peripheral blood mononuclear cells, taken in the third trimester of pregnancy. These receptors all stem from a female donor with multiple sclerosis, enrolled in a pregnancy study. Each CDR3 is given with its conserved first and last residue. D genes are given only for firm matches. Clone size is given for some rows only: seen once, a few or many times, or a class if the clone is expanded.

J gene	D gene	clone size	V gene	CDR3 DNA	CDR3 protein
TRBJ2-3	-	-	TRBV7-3	TGTGCCAGCAGCCCAAGGGGTAGTCCCACAGATACGCAGTATTTT	CASSPRGSPTDTQYF
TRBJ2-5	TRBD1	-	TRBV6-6	TGTGCCAGCAACCCGAGAGGGACAGAAGAGACCCAGTACTTC	CASNPRGTEETQYF
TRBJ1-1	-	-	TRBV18	TGTGCCAGCTCACGTTCCTTTCGGGGGGACACTGAAGCTTTCTTT	CASSRSFRGDTEAFF
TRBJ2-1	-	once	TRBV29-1	TGCAGCTCCAGCTTACGAGGTTATTGGGAGCAGTTCTTC	CSSSLRGYWEQFF
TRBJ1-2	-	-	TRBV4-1	TGCGCCAGCAGCCATGGTCAGGGTTCCTATGGCTACACCTTC	CASSHGQGSYGYTF
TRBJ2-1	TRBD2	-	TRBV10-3	TGTGCCATCAGTGCCGGGACTAGCGGGGGTCGGAATGAGCAGTTCTTC	CAISAGTSGGRNEQFF
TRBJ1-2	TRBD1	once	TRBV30	TGTGCCTGGAGGGGGGACAGGCAAAATGGCTACACCTTC	CAWRGDRQNGYTF
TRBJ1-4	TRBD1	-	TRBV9	TGTGCCAGCAGCCTCGGACAGGGGGCAAATGAAAAACTGTTTTTT	CASSLGQGANEKLFF
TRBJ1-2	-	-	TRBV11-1	TGTGCCAGCAGCTCCGGACATTTCGATGTTGGCGGCTACACCTTC	CASSSGHFDVGGYTF
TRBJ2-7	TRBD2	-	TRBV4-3	TGCGCCAGCAGCCAAGACTGGCTAGCGGGGGGCTACGAGCAGTACTTC	CASSQDWLAGGYEQYF
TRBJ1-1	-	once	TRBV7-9	TGTGCCAGCAGCTTAGAGGGAGTGAACACTGAAGCTTTCTTT	CASSLEGVNTEAFF
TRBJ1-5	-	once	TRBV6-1	TGTGCCAGCAGTAGACAGTTTAAAAGCAATCAGCCCCAGCATTTT	CASSRQFKSNQPQHF
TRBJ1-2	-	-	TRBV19	TGTGCCAGTAGTATAGATTGGGGCTACACCTATGGCTACACCTTC	CASSIDWGYTYGYTF
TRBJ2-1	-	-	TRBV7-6	TGTGCCAGCAGCTTGAGGGACTCCTACAATGAGCAGTTCTTC	CASSLRDSYNEQFF
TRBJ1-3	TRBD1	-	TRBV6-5	TGTGCCAGCAGAAGGGACAGCGGCTCTGGAAACACCATATATTTT	CASRRDSGSGNTIYF
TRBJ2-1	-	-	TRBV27	TGTGCCAGCAGTTTTAGAGTTGGTGAGCAGTTCTTC	CASSFRVGEQFF
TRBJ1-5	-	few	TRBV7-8	TGTGCCAGCGCTCCACAGGGATCGAATAATCAGCCCCAGCATTTT	CASAPQGSNNQPQHF
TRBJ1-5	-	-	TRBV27	TGTGCCAGCAGCCCCGGACGGGATTATCAGCCCCAGCATTTT	CASSPGRDYQPQHF
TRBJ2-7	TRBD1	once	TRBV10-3	TGTGCCATCAGTGCGACAGGGTTCTCCTACGAGCAGTACTTC	CAISATGFSYEQYF
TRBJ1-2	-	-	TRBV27	TGTGCCAGCAAAACTGGCTATGGCTACACCTTC	CASKTGYGYTF
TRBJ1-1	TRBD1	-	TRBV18	TGTGCCAGCTCGGGACAGGGGTTGAACACTGAAGCTTTCTTT	CASSGQGLNTEAFF
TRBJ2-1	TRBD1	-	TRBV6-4	TGTGCCAGCAGTGAAACTGGGACAGGGTGGGGCAATGAGCAGTTCTTC	CASSETGTGWGNEQFF